This TCR beta chain was found in a study of OX40 agonist ivuxolimab in advanced cancers. Turning to this clone: What it binds is unknown.

Using immunoSEQ multiplex PCR, the repertoire was profiled, and TCRdb retains in-frame clones only, with some absent. The sample lists tens of thousands of clones; 85% to 90% were seen once. Findings of the study overall: Nonresponders included some who also had low normalized T-cell clonal expansion. Specificity for antigen went undetermined in the expanded peripheral T cells. Expanded clones were, on average, more numerous in CD8+ T cells than in CD4+.

The TCR comes from an adult with an advanced solid tumor such as melanoma, head and neck, liver or kidney cancer. Sequencing used CD4+ or CD8+ T cells sorted from blood, obtained in a trial of the OX40 agonist ivuxolimab.

The CDR3 DNA reads as TGTGCCTGGAGTAGACAGGGGGCGCGGGAGCAGTACTTC. As protein: CAWSRQGAREQYF. The chain couples TRBV30 to TRBJ2-5, with 10 bases matching TRBD1. V lost 2 bases to trimming and J lost 11 bases; unmatched junction nucleotides: 8. The CDR3 runs 13 residues. The germline CDR1 and CDR2 sequences are GTSNPN and SVGIG (reference sequence).